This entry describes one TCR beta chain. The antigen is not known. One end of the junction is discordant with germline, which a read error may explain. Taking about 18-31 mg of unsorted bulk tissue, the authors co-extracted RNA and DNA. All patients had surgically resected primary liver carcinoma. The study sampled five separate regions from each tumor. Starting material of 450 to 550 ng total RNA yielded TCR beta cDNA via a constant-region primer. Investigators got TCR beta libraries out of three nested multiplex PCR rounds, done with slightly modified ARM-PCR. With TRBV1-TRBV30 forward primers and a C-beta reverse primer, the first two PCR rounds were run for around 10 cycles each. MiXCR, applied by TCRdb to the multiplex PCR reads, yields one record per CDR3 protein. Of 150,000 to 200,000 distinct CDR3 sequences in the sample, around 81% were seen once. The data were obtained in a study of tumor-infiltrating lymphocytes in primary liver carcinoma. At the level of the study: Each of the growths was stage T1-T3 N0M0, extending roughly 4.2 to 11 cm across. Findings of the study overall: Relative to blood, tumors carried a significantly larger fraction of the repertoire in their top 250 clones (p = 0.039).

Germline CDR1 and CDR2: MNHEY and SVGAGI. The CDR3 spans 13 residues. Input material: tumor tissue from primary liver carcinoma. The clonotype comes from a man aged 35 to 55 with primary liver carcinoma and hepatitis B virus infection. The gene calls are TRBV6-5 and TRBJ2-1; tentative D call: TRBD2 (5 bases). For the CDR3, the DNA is TGTGCCAGCAGTAGACTAACTTCCAATGAGCAGTTATTC. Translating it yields CASSRLTSNEQLF.